Each of the 20 T cell receptor beta chains below was sequenced from the same sample in a study of shared clonotypes between healthy human individuals. Using immunoSEQ multiplex PCR, the repertoire was profiled, and TCRdb retains in-frame clones only, with some absent. The sample lists 400,000 to 500,000 clones; about 82% were seen once. The material sequenced was PBMCs. The receptors stem from a woman aged 40 to 55 in good health. Some clones in this sample may be carry-over from other donors' samples.

The chain joins TRBV11-2 to TRBJ1-2; weak D call: TRBD1 (5 bases). There are 13 residues in the CDR3. Germline CDR1 reads SGHAT; CDR2 reads FQNNGV. V was cut by 3 bases and J by 7 bases, with 12 bases left in between. The CDR3 protein is CASSLGGEVGYTF. CDR3 sequence (DNA): TGTGCCAGCAGCTTGGGGGGGGAGGTTGGCTACACCTTC.

This clone was found a few times. This CDR3 is also generated by other DNA sequences in the sample. This rearrangement joins TRBV19 to TRBJ1-4; no firm D call. This CDR3 is 16 amino acids long. Germline-derived CDR1 and CDR2 are LNHDA and SQIVND (reference sequence). V lost 0 bases and J 4 bases, leaving 12 bases between the germline ends. CDR3: CASSIDLAGRNEKLFF. CDR3 sequence (DNA): TGTGCCAGTAGTATAGATTTGGCAGGACGTAATGAAAAACTGTTTTTT.

The CDR3 protein is CAWDSGIGAKNIQYF. CDR3 nucleotides: TGTGCCTGGGATAGCGGGATTGGAGCCAAAAACATTCAGTACTTC. The chain carries TRBV30 and TRBJ2-4; 8 positions match TRBD2. Germline CDR1 and CDR2: GTSNPN and SVGIG (reference sequence). The CDR3 extends over 15 amino acids. V gave up 5 bases and J gave up 0 bases; unmatched junction bases: 6.

The chain is built from TRBV30 and TRBJ1-1; 9 positions match TRBD1. This CDR3 has 13 amino acids. The germline gives CDR1 GTSNPN, CDR2 SVGIG (reference sequence). V shed 7 bases, J shed 3 bases, and the junction held 6 bases outside the gene matches. The CDR3 region is CASAGTGYTEAFF. In DNA, the CDR3 is TGTGCCTCCGCCGGGACAGGGTACACTGAAGCTTTCTTT.

The rearrangement joins TRBV28 to TRBJ1-5, with 9 bases matching TRBD1. The trim removed 5 bases at V and 3 bases at J, leaving 5 bases unmatched. The CDR3 is 15 amino acids. Per the germline V gene, CDR1 is MDHEN and CDR2 is SYDVKM. The CDR3 DNA follows: TGTGCCAGCAGTATTACAGGGGGCACCAATCAGCCCCAGCATTTT. Protein: CASSITGGTNQPQHF.

The chain carries TRBV6-5 and TRBJ2-6; D unclear. From germline, CDR1 is MNHEY and CDR2 SVGAGI. This CDR3 region has 14 residues. V lost 4 bases and J lost 1, with 5 bases in between. The CDR3, as DNA: TGTGCCAGCAGTTCGACATCTGGGGCCAACGTCCTGACTTTC. Residues: CASSSTSGANVLTF.

The chain joins TRBV10-3 to TRBJ2-6, with 8 bases identical to TRBD1. V was clipped by 6 bases and J by 6 bases; unmatched bases: 7. The CDR3 covers 15 residues. Germline V lookup: CDR1 ENHRY, CDR2 SYGVKD. CDR3 amino acids: CAIRAQGAEANVLTF. The CDR3 DNA is TGTGCCATCAGGGCCCAGGGGGCGGAGGCCAACGTCCTGACTTTC.

The DNA of the CDR3 is TGTGCCAGCAGCTTAAGTTCTTTTAGCTCCTACGAGCAGTACTTC. Its translation: CASSLSSFSSYEQYF. The rearrangement joins TRBV7-2 to TRBJ2-7; no definite D call. The CDR3 has 15 amino acids. V was trimmed by 2 bases and J by 0 bases, leaving 11 bases between them. CDR1 and CDR2 from the germline V gene are SGHTA and FQGNSA.

The rearrangement links TRBV7-2 to TRBJ2-1; D not certain. Germline V gene sequence: CDR1 SGHTA, CDR2 FQGNSA. The CDR3 runs to 14 residues. The germline V and J ends were trimmed by 1 base and 0 bases, with 4 bases remaining between them. Here the CDR3 reads CASSLGGSYNEQFF. The CDR3 nucleotides read TGTGCCAGCAGCTTAGGAGGCTCCTACAATGAGCAGTTCTTC.

The rearrangement joins TRBV27 to TRBJ2-1; weak D call: TRBD2 (6 bases). The CDR3 extends over 16 amino acids. Germline CDR1 is MNHEY and CDR2 is SMNVEV (reference sequence). The ends were cut back, 8 bases at V and 4 bases at J, with 21 bases in the middle. The CDR3 is CASAFGRDFTYNEQFF. CDR3 sequence (DNA): TGTGCCAGCGCTTTTGGCCGGGACTTCACGTACAATGAGCAGTTCTTC.

The V gene is TRBV6-1, the J gene TRBJ1-1; TRBD1 matches at 7 bases. V lost 5 bases to trimming and J lost 10 bases; unmatched junction nucleotides: 7. The CDR3 length is 12 residues. Germline loops: CDR1 MNHNS, CDR2 SASEGT. This CDR3 reads CASSLQGLRAFF. The CDR3 nucleotides are TGTGCCAGCAGTTTACAGGGGTTAAGAGCTTTCTTT.

As to this clone: The likely explanation is a read error, given a far larger clone one base away. In the same sample, other DNA sequences code for this CDR3. The genes are TRBV30 and TRBJ2-1, with 8 nucleotides matching TRBD2. The CDR3 length is 15 residues. Germline loops: CDR1 GTSNPN, CDR2 SVGIG (reference sequence). The CDR3 region has the DNA TGTGCCTGGAGTTGGATGATAGCGGGGTACAACGAGCAGTTCTTC. It translates to CAWSWMIAGYNEQFF.

This clone was detected a few times. The rearrangement joins TRBV9 to TRBJ1-1, with unresolved D. The germline V gene has CDR1 SGDLS and CDR2 YYNGEE. V lost 0 bases, J lost 5 bases, and 14 bases lay in between. The CDR3 totals 15 residues. The CDR3 loop is CASSVGPDGSTEAFF. DNA of the CDR3: TGTGCCAGCAGCGTAGGGCCGGACGGGTCGACTGAAGCTTTCTTT. The full variable domain, completed using reference TRBV9 and TRBJ1-1, is DSGVTQTPKHLITATGQRVTLRCSPRSGDLSVYWYQQSLDQGLQFLIQYYNGEERAKGNILERFSAQQFPDLHSELNLSSLELGDSALYFCASSVGPDGSTEAFFGQGTRLTVV.

The count of this clone is one. The chain joins TRBV28 to TRBJ1-2, with a weak D call TRBD1 (5 bases). Germline V gives CDR1 MDHEN, CDR2 SYDVKM. V dropped 6 bases and J dropped 4 bases, with 12 bases sitting between them. The CDR3 is 13 amino acids. CDR3 residues: CASSNPGAYGYTF. CDR3 DNA: TGTGCCAGCAGCAACCCCGGGGCCTATGGCTACACCTTC.

The genes are TRBV29-1 and TRBJ2-7, with 8 bases lining up with TRBD1. Germline CDR1 and CDR2: SQVTM and ANQGSEA. The V segment lost 0 bases and the J segment 6 bases; nucleotides outside the gene matches: 16. The CDR3 consists of 17 residues. CDR3 sequence reads: CSVEERTGSFIRGEQYF. The CDR3 DNA is TGCAGCGTTGAAGAAAGGACAGGGTCCTTTATTCGAGGCGAGCAGTACTTC.

Only one count was recorded for this clone. The chain recombines TRBV12-2 with TRBJ1-5; the DNA was not used to check the table's D call, TRBD1. TRBV12-2 is shown as a pseudogene. This CDR3 is 15 amino acids long. The DNA of the CDR3 is TGTGCAAGTCGCTTACCACAGGGTGATTATCAGCCCCAGCATTTT. This sequence encodes CASRLPQGDYQPQHF.

This chain joins TRBV5-1 and TRBJ2-5; D could derive from TRBD1 or TRBD2 (5 bases each). V gave up 4 bases and J gave up 5 bases, with 21 bases separating them. Per germline, CDR1 SGHRS and CDR2 YFSETQ. CDR3 length: 16 residues. DNA of the CDR3: TGCGCCAGCAGCGGGGGTTTGGAGCCTAGGCTGGAGACCCAGTACTTC. This gives the protein CASSGGLEPRLETQYF.

CDR3 residues: CASSIVPGATDEQYF. The CDR3 nucleotides are TGTGCCAGTAGTATAGTCCCCGGGGCGACCGACGAGCAGTACTTC. The chain carries TRBV19 and TRBJ2-7; D could derive from TRBD1 or TRBD2 (5 bases each). Germline V gene sequence: CDR1 LNHDA, CDR2 SQIVND (reference sequence). CDR3 size: 15 residues. The germline V and J ends were trimmed by 1 base and 5 bases, with 15 bases remaining between them.

The chain is built from TRBV7-9 and TRBJ2-7; TRBD1 matches 7 bases. V was pared by 3 bases and J by 6 bases, with 5 bases of the junction left unmatched. CDR3 length equals 13 residues. Germline CDR1 is SEHNR and CDR2 is FQNEAQ (reference sequence). This CDR3 is CASSFEQGTEQYF. In nucleotides, the CDR3 is TGTGCCAGCAGCTTTGAACAGGGGACCGAGCAGTACTTC.

This chain joins TRBV9 and TRBJ2-3; D is unresolved. The germline gives CDR1 SGDLS, CDR2 YYNGEE. Trimming cost V 2 bases and J 3 bases, with 7 bases left between them. The CDR3 extends over 13 amino acids. In DNA form, the CDR3 reads TGTGCCAGCAGCGTTTTCCAAACAGATACGCAGTATTTT. Protein sequence: CASSVFQTDTQYF.